Below are 14 T cell receptor beta chains sequenced from a single sample in a study of OX40 agonist ivuxolimab in advanced cancers. The repertoire was sequenced with immunoSEQ multiplex PCR; TCRdb's copy has only in-frame clones and lacks some. The sample yields around 90,000 clones, roughly nine tenths seen once. The input for sequencing was CD4+ or CD8+ T cells sorted from blood, taken in a trial of the OX40 agonist ivuxolimab. Source of these receptors: an adult with an advanced solid tumor such as melanoma, head and neck, liver or kidney cancer.

The J gene is TRBJ2-2, the V gene TRBV10-1; the D is unclear. V shed 3 bases and J shed 0 bases, with 11 bases lying between them. Germline V gene lookup returns CDR1 WNHNN and CDR2 SYGVQD (reference sequence). The CDR3 loop spans 16 amino acids. CDR3 sequence (DNA): TGCGCCAGCAGTGAACTTGAGACGGCGAACACCGGGGAGCTGTTTTTT. Translated, it gives CASSELETANTGELFF.

The chain joins TRBV5-5 to TRBJ2-3, with D unresolved. CDR3 length equals 15 residues. Germline-derived CDR1 and CDR2 are SGHKS and YYEKEE (reference sequence). V was pared by 3 bases and J by 0 bases, with 11 bases between. CDR3 DNA sequence: TGTGCCAGCAGCTCGGATCATGGGAGCACAGATACGCAGTATTTT. Its protein is CASSSDHGSTDTQYF.

This clone was seen once. This chain uses TRBV7-2 with TRBJ1-2; D is unclear. The CDR3 totals 16 residues. V was shortened by 3 bases and J by 6 bases, with 20 bases between the two germline ends. Germline CDR1 is SGHTA and CDR2 is FQGNSA. CDR3 sequence reads: CASSFYSYGLDNGYTF. CDR3 nucleotides: TGTGCCAGCAGCTTTTATTCTTATGGTCTGGATAATGGCTACACCTTC.

The CDR3 coding sequence is TGTGCCAGCAGTTTGGCAGGTGACGTCTCTGGAAACACCATATATTTT. Protein product: CASSLAGDVSGNTIYF. The chain combines TRBV28 with TRBJ1-3; D remains unclear. Trimming took 3 bases from V and 0 from J, leaving 12 bases between them. Germline-derived CDR1 and CDR2 are MDHEN and SYDVKM. This CDR3 is 16 amino acids long.

The gene calls are TRBV5-1 and TRBJ1-2; D gene unclear. In germline, CDR1 is SGHRS, CDR2 YFSETQ. This CDR3 has 13 residues. Trimming took off 1 base at V and 6 bases at J, with 10 bases between the two ends. The CDR3 protein is CASSLMGGDGYTF. The CDR3 nucleotides read TGCGCCAGCAGCTTGATGGGTGGGGATGGCTACACCTTC.

The V call is TRBV5-4, the J call TRBJ2-5; maybe TRBD2 (5 bases). The germline gives CDR1 SGHNT, CDR2 YYREEE (reference sequence). The ends were cut back, 3 bases at V and 2 bases at J, with 14 bases in the middle. The CDR3 contains 15 residues. CDR3 region: CASSSRASLQETQYF. The CDR3 nucleotides read TGTGCCAGCAGCTCCCGGGCTAGCCTGCAAGAGACCCAGTACTTC.

This sequence joins TRBV7-3 and TRBJ2-1; D call uncertain. The V and J ends lost 5 bases and 7 bases respectively, with 15 bases between them. Germline CDR1 and CDR2: SGHTA and FQGTGA. This CDR3 has 14 amino acids. The CDR3 nucleotides read TGTGCCAGCAGCCCCGGTGGGGTGGGGAATGAGCAGTTCTTC. Translated, it gives CASSPGGVGNEQFF.

The chain couples TRBV13 to TRBJ1-1, with a weak D call TRBD1 (5 bases). CDR1 PRHDT and CDR2 FYEKMQ come from the germline V gene (reference sequence). The ends were cut back, 6 bases at V and 6 bases at J, with 17 bases in the middle. The CDR3 is 14 amino acids. The CDR3 bases are TGTGCCAGCAGACCGCTTTCAGGGCGCTCTGAAGCTTTCTTT. Residues: CASRPLSGRSEAFF.

This clone is a singleton in its sample. This chain uses TRBV11-1 with TRBJ2-1, with 7 bases fitting TRBD2. This CDR3 contains 15 residues. CDR1 is SGHAT, CDR2 FQDESV, per germline (reference sequence). Trimming took 6 bases from V and 6 from J; bases not matched to a gene: 11. The CDR3 spells CASSPTSVLSNEQFF. The CDR3 DNA is TGTGCCAGCAGTCCAACTAGCGTGCTAAGCAATGAGCAGTTCTTC.

The CDR3 DNA is TGTGCCAGCAGTTCCTGGACATCCAAAAACAAAAACATTCAGTACTTC. Protein sequence: CASSSWTSKNKNIQYF. This sequence joins TRBV6-6 and TRBJ2-4; tentatively, D is TRBD1 (5 bases). V was shortened by 4 bases and J by 3 bases, with 16 bases between the two germline ends. The CDR3 extends over 16 amino acids. CDR1 is MNHNY and CDR2 is SVGAGI in the germline V gene (reference sequence).

To note about this clone: One junction end disagrees with the germline gene, perhaps due to a read error. This chain uses TRBV7-7 with TRBJ2-1; 11 bases are a match to TRBD2. Germline V gene lookup returns CDR1 SSHAT and CDR2 FNYEAQ (reference sequence). CDR3 length: 20 amino acids. This chain's CDR3 is CASSPRQKTSGDPTYNEQFF. For the CDR3, the DNA is TGTGCTAGCAGCCCGCGACAGAAGACTAGCGGGGATCCGACCTACAATGAGCAGTTCTTC.

The chain couples TRBV5-1 to TRBJ2-7; D gene uncertain. The CDR3 spans 12 residues. Germline V gene lookup returns CDR1 SGHRS and CDR2 YFSETQ. V gave up 3 bases and J gave up 4 bases, with 8 bases separating them. DNA for the CDR3: TGCGCCAGCAGCTCGGTTGGGTACGAGCAGTACTTC. This codes for CASSSVGYEQYF.

This clone was counted a few times. The V gene is TRBV2, the J gene TRBJ2-7; D unresolved. Germline V lookup: CDR1 SNHLY, CDR2 FYNNEI. V dropped 4 bases and J dropped 0 bases, with 7 bases sitting between them. The CDR3 sequence is 13 residues long. CDR3 region: CASSAPSSYEQYF. The CDR3 DNA sequence: TGTGCCAGCAGTGCGCCGAGCTCCTACGAGCAGTACTTC.

A note on this clone: Additional DNA sequences in this sample encode the identical CDR3. This chain uses TRBV7-2 with TRBJ2-7, with D perhaps matching TRBD1 (6 bases). CDR1 SGHTA and CDR2 FQGNSA come from the germline V gene. V dropped 5 bases and J dropped 1 base, with 12 bases sitting between them. This CDR3 has 14 residues. CDR3 in DNA: TGTGCCAGCAGCCCCCGACAGGTTTCCTACGAGCAGTACTTC. Protein: CASSPRQVSYEQYF.